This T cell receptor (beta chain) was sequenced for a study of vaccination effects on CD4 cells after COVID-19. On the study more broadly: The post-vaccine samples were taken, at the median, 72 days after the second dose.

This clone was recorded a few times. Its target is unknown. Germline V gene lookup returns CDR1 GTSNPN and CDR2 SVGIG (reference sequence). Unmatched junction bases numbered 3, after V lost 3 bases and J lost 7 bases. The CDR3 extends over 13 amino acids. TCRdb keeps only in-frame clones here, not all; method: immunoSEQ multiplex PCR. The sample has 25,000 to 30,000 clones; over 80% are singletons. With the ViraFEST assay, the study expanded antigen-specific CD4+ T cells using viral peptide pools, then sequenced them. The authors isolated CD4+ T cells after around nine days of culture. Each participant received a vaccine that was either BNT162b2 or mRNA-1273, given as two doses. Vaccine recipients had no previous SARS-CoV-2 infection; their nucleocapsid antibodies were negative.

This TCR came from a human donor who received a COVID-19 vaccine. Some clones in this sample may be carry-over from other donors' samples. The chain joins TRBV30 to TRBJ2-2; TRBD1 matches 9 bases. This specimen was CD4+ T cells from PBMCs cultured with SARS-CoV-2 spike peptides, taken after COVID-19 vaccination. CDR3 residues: CAWRGQGYGELFF. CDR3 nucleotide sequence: TGTGCCTGGAGAGGACAGGGGTACGGGGAGCTGTTTTTT. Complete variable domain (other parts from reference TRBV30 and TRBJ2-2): SQTIHQWPATLVQPVGSPLSLECTVEGTSNPNLYWYRQAAGRGLQLLFYSVGIGQISSEVPQNLSASRPQDRQFILSSKKLLLSDSGFYLCAWRGQGYGELFFGEGSRLTVL.